This T cell receptor (beta chain) was sequenced for a study of OX40 agonist ivuxolimab in advanced cancers. The wider study: An agonistic human IgG2 monoclonal antibody against OX40 (CD134) was given. Head and neck, renal cell, melanoma or hepatocellular carcinoma were the cancers that dose-escalation patients had. From roughly 20 to 85 years was the age range, with a mean of around 57 years, and around 83% were male. Study-wide results and limits: Clonal expansion was among the lowest in partial responders at 0.1-3.0 mg/kg, especially CD8+.

Only in-frame clones appear in the TCRdb table, and some are missing; sequencing was by immunoSEQ multiplex PCR. The table shows 60,000 or so clones, with around 90% occurring only once. With 4 bases clipped from V and 6 bases from J, the junction kept 6 bases outside the gene matches. The CDR3 covers 15 residues. The germline V gene encodes CDR1 MNHEY and CDR2 SMNVEV (reference sequence). Of note for this clone: Its antigen remains unknown.

This sequence was found in an adult with an advanced solid tumor such as melanoma, head and neck, liver or kidney cancer. The sequences come from CD4+ or CD8+ T cells sorted from blood, collected in a trial of the OX40 agonist ivuxolimab. The chain couples TRBV27 to TRBJ2-7; 13 bases agree with TRBD2. The chain's CDR3 is CASSYGGLAGLEQYF. CDR3 in DNA: TGTGCCAGCAGTTACGGGGGACTAGCGGGACTCGAGCAGTACTTC.